This T cell receptor (beta chain) was documented in a study of radiotherapy plus CTLA-4 blockade in lung cancer. Method: immunoSEQ multiplex PCR; TCRdb's copy keeps in-frame clones and lacks some. This table has about 67,000 clones, 65% to 85% appearing once. Overall study results and limits: Early blood T cell clone dynamics reportedly forecast response best, with interferon-beta. After radiotherapy and ipilimumab, tumor-derived clones expanded in peripheral blood.

Ipilimumab-mediated CTLA-4 blockade plus focal radiation was given to patients having chemo-refractory metastatic non-small-cell lung cancer. Of note for this clone: Antigen unknown.

The sequences come from peripheral blood, collected from a patient treated with radiotherapy plus ipilimumab. This clonotype originated in a human donor with non-small cell lung cancer whose response to radiotherapy plus ipilimumab could not be evaluated. Some clones in this sample may be carry-over from other donors' samples.

CDR3 loop: CASSSQTIYEQYF. The CDR3 DNA follows: TGTGCCAGCAGCTCCCAGACTATCTACGAGCAGTACTTC. The genes are TRBV7-2 and TRBJ2-7; TRBD2 might be the D (5 bases). There are 13 residues in the CDR3. V was pared by 4 bases and J by 3 bases, with 10 bases between. Germline values: CDR1 SGHTA, CDR2 FQGNSA. Filled out from reference TRBV7-2 and TRBJ2-7, the complete variable domain reads GAGVSQSPSNKVTEKGKDVELRCDPISGHTALYWYRQSLGQGLEFLIYFQGNSAPDKSGLPSDRFSAERTGGSVSTLTIQRTQQEDSAVYLCASSSQTIYEQYFGPGTRLTVT.